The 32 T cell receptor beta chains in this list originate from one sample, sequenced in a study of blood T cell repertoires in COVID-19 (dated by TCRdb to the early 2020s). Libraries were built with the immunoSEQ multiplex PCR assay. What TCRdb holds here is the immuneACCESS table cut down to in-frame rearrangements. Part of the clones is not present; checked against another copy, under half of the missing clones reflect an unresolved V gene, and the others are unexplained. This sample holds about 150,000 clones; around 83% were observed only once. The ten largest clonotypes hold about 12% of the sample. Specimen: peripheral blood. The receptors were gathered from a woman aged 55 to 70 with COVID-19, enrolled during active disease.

DNA of the CDR3: TGTGCCAGCAGCCCCACTAGCGGGGGGGCAGATACGCAGTATTTT. Its translation: CASSPTSGGADTQYF. V is TRBV7-7 and J is TRBJ2-3; 13 bases line up with TRBD2. After removal of 5 bases from V and 4 bases from J, the junction contained 3 bases not matched to a gene. The CDR3 runs to 15 residues. Germline-derived CDR1 and CDR2 are SSHAT and FNYEAQ (reference sequence).

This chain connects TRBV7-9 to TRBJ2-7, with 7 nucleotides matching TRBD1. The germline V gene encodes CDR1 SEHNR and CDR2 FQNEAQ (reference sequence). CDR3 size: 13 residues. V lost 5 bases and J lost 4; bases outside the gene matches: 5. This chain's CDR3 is CASSPDRDYEQYV. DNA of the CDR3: TGTGCCAGCAGCCCCGACAGGGATTACGAGCAGTACGTC.

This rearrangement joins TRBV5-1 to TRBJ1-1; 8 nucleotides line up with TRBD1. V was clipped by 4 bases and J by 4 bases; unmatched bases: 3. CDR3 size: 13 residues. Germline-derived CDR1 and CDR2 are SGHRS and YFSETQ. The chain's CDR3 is CASSLTGGTEAFF. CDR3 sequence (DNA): TGCGCCAGCAGCCTTACAGGGGGCACTGAAGCTTTCTTT.

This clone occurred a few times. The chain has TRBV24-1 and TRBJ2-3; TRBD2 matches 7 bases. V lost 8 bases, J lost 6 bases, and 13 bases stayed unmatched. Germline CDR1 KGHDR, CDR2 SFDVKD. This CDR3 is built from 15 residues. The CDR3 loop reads CATTKGLGSSDTQYF. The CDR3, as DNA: TGTGCCACCACCAAAGGACTAGGGTCTTCGGATACGCAGTATTTT.

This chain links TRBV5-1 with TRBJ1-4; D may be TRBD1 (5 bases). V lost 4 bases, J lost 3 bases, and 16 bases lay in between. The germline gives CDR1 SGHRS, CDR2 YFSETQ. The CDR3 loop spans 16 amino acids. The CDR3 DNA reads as TGCGCCAGCAGCCCCAAATTAGGGGCTTCTAATGAAAAACTGTTTTTT. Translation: CASSPKLGASNEKLFF.

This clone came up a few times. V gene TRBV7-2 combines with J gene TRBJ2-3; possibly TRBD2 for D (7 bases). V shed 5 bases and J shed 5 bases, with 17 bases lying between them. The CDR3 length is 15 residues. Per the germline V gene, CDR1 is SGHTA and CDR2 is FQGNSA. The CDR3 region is CASSPRRGPGDTQYF. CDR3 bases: TGTGCCAGCAGCCCGAGGCGGGGGCCTGGAGATACGCAGTATTTT.

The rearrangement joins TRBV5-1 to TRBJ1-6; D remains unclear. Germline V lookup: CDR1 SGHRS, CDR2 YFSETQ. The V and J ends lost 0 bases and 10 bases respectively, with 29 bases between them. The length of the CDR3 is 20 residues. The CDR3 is CASSLDFGGPVRAIGSPLHF. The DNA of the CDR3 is TGCGCCAGCAGCTTGGATTTCGGAGGGCCCGTTAGAGCCATAGGCTCACCCCTCCACTTT. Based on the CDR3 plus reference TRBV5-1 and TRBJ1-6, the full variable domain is KAGVTQTPRYLIKTRGQQVTLSCSPISGHRSVSWYQQTPGQGLQFLFEYFSETQRNKGNFPGRFSGRQFSNSRSEMNVSTLELGDSALYLCASSLDFGGPVRAIGSPLHFGNGTRLTVT.

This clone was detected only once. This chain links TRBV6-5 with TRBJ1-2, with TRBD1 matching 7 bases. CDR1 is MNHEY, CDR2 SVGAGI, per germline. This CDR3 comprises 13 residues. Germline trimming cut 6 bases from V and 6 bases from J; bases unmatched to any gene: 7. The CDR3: CASSPDRANGYTF. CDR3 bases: TGTGCCAGCAGCCCCGACAGGGCAAATGGCTACACCTTC.

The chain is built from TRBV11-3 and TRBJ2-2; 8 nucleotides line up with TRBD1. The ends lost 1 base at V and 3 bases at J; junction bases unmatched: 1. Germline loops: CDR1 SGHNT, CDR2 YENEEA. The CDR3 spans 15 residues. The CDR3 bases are TGTGCCAGCAGCTTAGGGACAGGGCACACCGGGGAGCTGTTTTTT. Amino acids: CASSLGTGHTGELFF. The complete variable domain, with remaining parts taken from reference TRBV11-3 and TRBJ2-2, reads EAGVVQSPRYKIIEKKQPVAFWCNPISGHNTLYWYLQNLGQGPELLIRYENEEAVDDSQLPKDRFSAERLKGVDSTLKIQPAELGDSAVYLCASSLGTGHTGELFFGEGSRLTVL.

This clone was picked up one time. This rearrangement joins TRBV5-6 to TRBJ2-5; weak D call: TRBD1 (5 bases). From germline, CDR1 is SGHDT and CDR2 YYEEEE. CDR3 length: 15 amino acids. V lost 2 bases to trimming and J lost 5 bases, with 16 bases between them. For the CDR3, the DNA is TGTGCCAGCAGCTTATGGCAGGGTCTAGGGGAGACCCAGTACTTC. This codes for CASSLWQGLGETQYF.

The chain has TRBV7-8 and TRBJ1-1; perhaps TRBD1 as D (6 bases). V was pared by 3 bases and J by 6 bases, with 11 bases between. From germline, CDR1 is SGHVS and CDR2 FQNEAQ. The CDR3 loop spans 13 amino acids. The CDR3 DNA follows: TGTGCCAGCAGCTTGGTACAGGGTCCTGAAGCTTTCTTT. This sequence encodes CASSLVQGPEAFF.

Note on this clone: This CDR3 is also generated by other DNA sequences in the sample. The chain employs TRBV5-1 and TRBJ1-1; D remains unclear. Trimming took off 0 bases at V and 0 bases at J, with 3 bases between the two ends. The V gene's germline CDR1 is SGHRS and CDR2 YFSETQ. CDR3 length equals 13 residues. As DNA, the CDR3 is TGCGCCAGCAGCTTGGTCGTGAACACTGAAGCTTTCTTT. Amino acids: CASSLVVNTEAFF.

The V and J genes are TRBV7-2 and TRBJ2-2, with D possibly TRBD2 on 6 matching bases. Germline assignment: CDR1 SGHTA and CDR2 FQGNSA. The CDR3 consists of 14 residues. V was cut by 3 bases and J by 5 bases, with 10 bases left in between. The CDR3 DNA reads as TGTGCCAGCAGCTTTTGGAGGGTGACCGGGGAGCTGTTTTTT. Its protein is CASSFWRVTGELFF.

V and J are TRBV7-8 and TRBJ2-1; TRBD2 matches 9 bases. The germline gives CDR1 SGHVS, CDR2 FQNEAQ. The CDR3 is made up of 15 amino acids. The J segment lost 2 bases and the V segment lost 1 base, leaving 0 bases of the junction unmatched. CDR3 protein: CASSLGGGAYNEQFF. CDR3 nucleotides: TGTGCCAGCAGCTTAGGCGGGGGGGCCTACAATGAGCAGTTCTTC.

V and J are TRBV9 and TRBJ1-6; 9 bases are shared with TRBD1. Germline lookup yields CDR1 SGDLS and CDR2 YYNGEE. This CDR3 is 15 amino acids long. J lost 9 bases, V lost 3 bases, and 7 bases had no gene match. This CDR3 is CASSEGTGSISPLHF. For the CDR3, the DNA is TGTGCCAGCAGCGAGGGGACAGGGTCAATTTCACCCCTCCACTTT.

CDR3 residues: CASSKGGDRGRRSNQPQHF. DNA for the CDR3: TGTGCCAGCAGCAAGGGGGGGGACAGGGGCAGGAGGAGCAATCAGCCCCAGCATTTT. V usage is TRBV11-2 and J usage is TRBJ1-5; TRBD1 matches at 10 bases. CDR1 SGHAT and CDR2 FQNNGV come from the germline V gene. J gave up 1 base and V 5 bases, and 14 bases lay outside the gene matches. This CDR3 region has 19 residues.

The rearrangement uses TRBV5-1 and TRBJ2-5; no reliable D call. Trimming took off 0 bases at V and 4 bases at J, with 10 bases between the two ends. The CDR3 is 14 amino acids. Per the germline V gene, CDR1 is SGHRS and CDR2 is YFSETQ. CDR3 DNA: TGCGCCAGCAGCTTGGGATGGTCAGGAGAGACCCAGTACTTC. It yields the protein CASSLGWSGETQYF.

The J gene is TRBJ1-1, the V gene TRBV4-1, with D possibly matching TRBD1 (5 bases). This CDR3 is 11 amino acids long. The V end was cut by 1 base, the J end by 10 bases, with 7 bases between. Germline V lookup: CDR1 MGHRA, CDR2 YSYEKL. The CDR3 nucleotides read TGCGCCAGCAGCCAAGGAAGGGGAGCTTTCTTT. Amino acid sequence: CASSQGRGAFF.

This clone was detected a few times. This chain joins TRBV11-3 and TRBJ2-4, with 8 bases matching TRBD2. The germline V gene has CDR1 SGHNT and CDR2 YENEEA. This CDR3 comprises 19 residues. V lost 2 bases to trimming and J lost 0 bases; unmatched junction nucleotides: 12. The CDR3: CASSLTREGTVEAKNIQYF. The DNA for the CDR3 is TGTGCCAGCAGCTTAACCCGGGAGGGCACGGTCGAAGCCAAAAACATTCAGTACTTC. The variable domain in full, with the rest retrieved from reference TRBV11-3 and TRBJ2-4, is EAGVVQSPRYKIIEKKQPVAFWCNPISGHNTLYWYLQNLGQGPELLIRYENEEAVDDSQLPKDRFSAERLKGVDSTLKIQPAELGDSAVYLCASSLTREGTVEAKNIQYFGAGTRLSVL.

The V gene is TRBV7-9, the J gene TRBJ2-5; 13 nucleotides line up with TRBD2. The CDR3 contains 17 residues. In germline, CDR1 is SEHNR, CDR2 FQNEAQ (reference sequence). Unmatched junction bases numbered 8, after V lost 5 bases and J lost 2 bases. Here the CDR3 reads CASSARGTSGEQETQYF. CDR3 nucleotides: TGTGCCAGCAGCGCTCGAGGGACTAGCGGGGAACAAGAGACCCAGTACTTC. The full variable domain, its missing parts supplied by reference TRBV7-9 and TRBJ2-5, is DTGVSQNPRHKITKRGQNVTFRCDPISEHNRLYWYRQTLGQGPEFLTYFQNEAQLEKSRLLSDRFSAERPKGSFSTLEIQRTEQGDSAMYLCASSARGTSGEQETQYFGPGTRLLVL.

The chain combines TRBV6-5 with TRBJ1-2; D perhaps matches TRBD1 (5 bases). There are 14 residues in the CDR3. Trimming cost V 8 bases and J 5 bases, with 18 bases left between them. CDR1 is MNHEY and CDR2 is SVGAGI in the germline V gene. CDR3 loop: CASFNSGGGYGYTF. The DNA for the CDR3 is TGTGCCAGCTTCAACTCGGGCGGGGGATATGGCTACACCTTC.

CDR3 bases: TGTGCCACCAGCACAGACGGGGGTAACTATGGCTACACCTTC. Encoded protein: CATSTDGGNYGYTF. The chain couples TRBV15 to TRBJ1-2; the D gene is possibly TRBD1 (5 bases). Trimming took off 4 bases at V and 1 base at J, with 10 bases between the two ends. Germline assignment: CDR1 LNHNV and CDR2 YYDKDF (reference sequence). The CDR3 length is 14 residues. Drawing the rest from reference TRBV15 and TRBJ1-2, the complete variable domain is DAMVIQNPRYQVTQFGKPVTLSCSQTLNHNVMYWYQQKSSQAPKLLFHYYDKDFNNEADTPDNFQSRRPNTSFCFLDIRSPGLGDTAMYLCATSTDGGNYGYTFGSGTRLTVV.

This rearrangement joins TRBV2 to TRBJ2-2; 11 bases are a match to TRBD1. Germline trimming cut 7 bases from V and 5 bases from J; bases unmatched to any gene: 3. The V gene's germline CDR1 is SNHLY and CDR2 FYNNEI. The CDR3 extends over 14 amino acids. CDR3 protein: CASIGTGGTGELFF. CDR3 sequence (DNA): TGTGCCAGCATCGGGACAGGGGGAACCGGGGAGCTGTTTTTT.

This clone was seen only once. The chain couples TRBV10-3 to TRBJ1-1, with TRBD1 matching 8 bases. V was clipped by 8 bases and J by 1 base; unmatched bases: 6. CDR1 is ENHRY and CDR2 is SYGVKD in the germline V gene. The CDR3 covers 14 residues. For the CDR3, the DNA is TGTGCCATCGGGGGGACAGGATGGAACACTGAAGCTTTCTTT. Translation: CAIGGTGWNTEAFF.

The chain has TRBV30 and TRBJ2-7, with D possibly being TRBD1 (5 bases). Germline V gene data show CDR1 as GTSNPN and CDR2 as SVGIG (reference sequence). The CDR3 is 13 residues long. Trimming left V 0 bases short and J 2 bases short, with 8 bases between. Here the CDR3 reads CAWSVQGPYEQYV. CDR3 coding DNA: TGTGCCTGGAGTGTGCAGGGCCCCTACGAGCAGTACGTC.

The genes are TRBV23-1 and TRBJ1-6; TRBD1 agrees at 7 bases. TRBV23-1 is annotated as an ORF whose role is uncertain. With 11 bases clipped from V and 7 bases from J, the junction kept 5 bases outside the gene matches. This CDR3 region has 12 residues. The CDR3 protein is CAATGKNSPLHF. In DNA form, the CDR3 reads TGCGCCGCGACAGGGAAGAATTCACCCCTCCACTTT.

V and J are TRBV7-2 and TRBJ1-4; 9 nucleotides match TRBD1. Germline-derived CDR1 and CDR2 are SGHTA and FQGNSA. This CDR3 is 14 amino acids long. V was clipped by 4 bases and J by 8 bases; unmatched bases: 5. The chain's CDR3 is CASSSDRGAEKLFF. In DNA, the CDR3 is TGTGCCAGCAGCTCCGACAGGGGGGCCGAAAAACTGTTTTTT.

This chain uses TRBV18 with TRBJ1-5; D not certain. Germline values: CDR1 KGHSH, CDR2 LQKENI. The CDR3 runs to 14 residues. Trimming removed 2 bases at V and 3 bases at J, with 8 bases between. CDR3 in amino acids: CASSPTGNNQPQHF. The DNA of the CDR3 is TGTGCCAGCTCACCAACGGGGAACAATCAGCCCCAGCATTTT.

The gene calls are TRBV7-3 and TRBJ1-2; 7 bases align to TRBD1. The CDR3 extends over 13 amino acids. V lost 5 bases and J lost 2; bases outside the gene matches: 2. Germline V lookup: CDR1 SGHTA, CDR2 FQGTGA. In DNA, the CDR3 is TGTGCCAGCAGCGAGGGACAGAACTATGGCTACACCTTC. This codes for CASSEGQNYGYTF.

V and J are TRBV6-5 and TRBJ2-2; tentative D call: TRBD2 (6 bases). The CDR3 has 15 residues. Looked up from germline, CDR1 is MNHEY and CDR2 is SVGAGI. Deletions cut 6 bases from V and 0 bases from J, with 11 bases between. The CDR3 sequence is CASSGTVANTGELFF. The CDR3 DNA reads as TGTGCCAGCAGCGGGACTGTCGCGAACACCGGGGAGCTGTTTTTT.

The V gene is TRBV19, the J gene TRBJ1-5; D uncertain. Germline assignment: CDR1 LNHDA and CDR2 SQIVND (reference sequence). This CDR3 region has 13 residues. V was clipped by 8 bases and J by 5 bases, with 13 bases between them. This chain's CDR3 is CASAGLRDQPQHF. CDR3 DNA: TGTGCCAGTGCCGGCCTCCGGGATCAGCCCCAGCATTTT. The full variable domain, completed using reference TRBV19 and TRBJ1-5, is DGGITQSPKYLFRKEGQNVTLSCEQNLNHDAMYWYRQDPGQGLRLIYYSQIVNDFQKGDIAEGYSVSREKKESFPLTVTSAQKNPTAFYLCASAGLRDQPQHFGDGTRLSIL.

The CDR3 DNA follows: TGCGCCAGCAGCAATGACTTGGCCCATGAGCAGTTCTTC. Its protein product is CASSNDLAHEQFF. J is TRBJ2-1 and V is TRBV10-2; no firm D call. This CDR3 has 13 residues. V was clipped by 6 bases and J by 8 bases, with 14 bases between them. In germline, CDR1 is WSHSY, CDR2 SAAADI.